The subject of this entry is one TCR beta chain. Its antigen is still unknown. Different DNA sequences within this sample yield the same CDR3. As every portion of the isolated RNA was reverse transcribed, the sequencing read expressed TCRB transcripts. Assay used: immunoSEQ multiplex PCR; TCRdb lists only in-frame clones, some missing. The repertoire consists of 300,000 to 400,000 clones, with roughly 12% occurring once and the leading ten covering 0.013% to 0.015%. The data belong to a study of beta chain features in type 1 diabetes. The study, taken as a whole, reports: In all four CD4+ subsets, TCRB CDR3 length was significantly, moderately reduced in type 1 diabetes.

The V and J ends lost 0 bases and 5 bases respectively, with 10 bases between them. CDR1 and CDR2 (germline): GTSNPN, SVGIG (reference sequence). CDR3 length equals 13 residues. This clonotype originated in a woman under 30 with type 1 diabetes. This chain links TRBV30 with TRBJ2-5, with a weak D call TRBD2 (5 bases). The sample comprised naive CD4+ T cells from blood. The CDR3: CAWSVLGPETQYF. CDR3 DNA sequence: TGTGCCTGGAGTGTACTAGGGCCTGAGACCCAGTACTTC.